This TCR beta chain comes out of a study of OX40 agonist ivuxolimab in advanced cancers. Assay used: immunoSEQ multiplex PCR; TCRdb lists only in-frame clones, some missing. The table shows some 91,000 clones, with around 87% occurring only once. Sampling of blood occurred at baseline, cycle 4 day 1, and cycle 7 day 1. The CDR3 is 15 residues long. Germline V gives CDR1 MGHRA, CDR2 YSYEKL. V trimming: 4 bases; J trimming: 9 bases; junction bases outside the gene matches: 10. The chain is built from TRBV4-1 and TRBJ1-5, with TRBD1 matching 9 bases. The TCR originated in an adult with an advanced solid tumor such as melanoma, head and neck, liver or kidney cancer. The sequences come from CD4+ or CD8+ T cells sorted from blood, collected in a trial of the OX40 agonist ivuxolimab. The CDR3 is CASSLDGTGSRPQHF. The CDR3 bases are TGCGCCAGCAGCCTAGATGGGACAGGGTCACGGCCCCAGCATTTT.